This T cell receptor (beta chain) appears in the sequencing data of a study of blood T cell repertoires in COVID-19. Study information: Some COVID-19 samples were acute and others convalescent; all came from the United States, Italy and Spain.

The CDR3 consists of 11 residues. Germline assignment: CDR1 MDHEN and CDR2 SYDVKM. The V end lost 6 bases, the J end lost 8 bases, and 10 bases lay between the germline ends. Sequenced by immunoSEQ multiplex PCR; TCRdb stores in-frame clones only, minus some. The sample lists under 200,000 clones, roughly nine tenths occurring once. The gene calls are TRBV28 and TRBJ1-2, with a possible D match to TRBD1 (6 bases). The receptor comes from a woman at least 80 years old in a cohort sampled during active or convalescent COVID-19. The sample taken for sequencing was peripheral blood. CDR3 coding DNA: TGTGCCAGCAGCCGCAGGGGAGGCTACACCTTC. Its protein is CASSRRGGYTF.